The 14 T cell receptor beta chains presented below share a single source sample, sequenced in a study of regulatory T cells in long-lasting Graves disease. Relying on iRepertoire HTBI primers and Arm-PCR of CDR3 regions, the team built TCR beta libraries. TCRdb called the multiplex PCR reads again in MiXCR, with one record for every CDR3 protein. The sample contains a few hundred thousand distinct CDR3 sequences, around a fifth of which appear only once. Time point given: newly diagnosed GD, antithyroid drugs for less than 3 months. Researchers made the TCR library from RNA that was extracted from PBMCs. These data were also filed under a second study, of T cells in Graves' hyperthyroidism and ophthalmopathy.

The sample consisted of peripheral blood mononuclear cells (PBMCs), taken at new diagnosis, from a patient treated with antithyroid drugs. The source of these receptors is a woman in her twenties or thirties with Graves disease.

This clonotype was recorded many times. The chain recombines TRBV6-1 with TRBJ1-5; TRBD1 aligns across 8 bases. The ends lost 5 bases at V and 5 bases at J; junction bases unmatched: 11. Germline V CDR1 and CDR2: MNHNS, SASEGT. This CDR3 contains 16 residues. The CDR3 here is CASSPLDRGNDQPQHF. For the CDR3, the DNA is TGTGCCAGCAGTCCCCTCGACAGGGGAAATGATCAGCCCCAGCATTTT.

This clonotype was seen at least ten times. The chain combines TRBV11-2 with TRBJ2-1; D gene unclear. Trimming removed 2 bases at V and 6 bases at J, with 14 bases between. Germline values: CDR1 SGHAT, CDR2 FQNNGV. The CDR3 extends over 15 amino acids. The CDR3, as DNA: TGTGCCAGCAGCTTATCTGTGGGGAATTTCAATGAGCAGTTCTTC. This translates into CASSLSVGNFNEQFF. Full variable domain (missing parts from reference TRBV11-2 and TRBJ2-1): EAGVAQSPRYKIIEKRQSVAFWCNPISGHATLYWYQQILGQGPKLLIQFQNNGVVDDSQLPKDRFSAERLKGVDSTLKIQPAKLEDSAVYLCASSLSVGNFNEQFFGPGTRLTVL.

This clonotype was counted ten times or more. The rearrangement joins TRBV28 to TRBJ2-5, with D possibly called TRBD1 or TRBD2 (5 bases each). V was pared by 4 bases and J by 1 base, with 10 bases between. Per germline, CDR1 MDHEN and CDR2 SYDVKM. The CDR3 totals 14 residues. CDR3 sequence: CASSYRDGQETQYF. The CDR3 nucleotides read TGTGCCAGCAGTTACCGGGACGGCCAAGAGACCCAGTACTTC.

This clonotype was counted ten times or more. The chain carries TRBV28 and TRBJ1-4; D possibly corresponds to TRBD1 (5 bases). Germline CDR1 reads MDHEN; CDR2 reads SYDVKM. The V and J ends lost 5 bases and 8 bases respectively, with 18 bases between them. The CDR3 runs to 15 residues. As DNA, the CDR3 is TGTGCCAGCAGTCCCTGGGACTCCCTCGGGGAAAAACTGTTTTTT. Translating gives CASSPWDSLGEKLFF.

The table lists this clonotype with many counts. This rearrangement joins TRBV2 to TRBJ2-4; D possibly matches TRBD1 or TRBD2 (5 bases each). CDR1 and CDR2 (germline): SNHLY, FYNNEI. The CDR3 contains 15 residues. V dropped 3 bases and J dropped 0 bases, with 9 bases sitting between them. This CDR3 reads CASSDGALAKNIQYF. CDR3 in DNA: TGTGCCAGCAGTGACGGGGCCCTAGCCAAAAACATTCAGTACTTC.

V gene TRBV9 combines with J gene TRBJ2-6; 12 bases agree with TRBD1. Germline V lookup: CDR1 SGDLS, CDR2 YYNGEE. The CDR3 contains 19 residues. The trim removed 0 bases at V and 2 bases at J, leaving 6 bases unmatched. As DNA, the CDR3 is TGTGCCAGCAGCGTAGGTCCCGGGACAGGGGGCGCTGGGGCCAACGTCCTGACTTTC. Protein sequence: CASSVGPGTGGAGANVLTF.

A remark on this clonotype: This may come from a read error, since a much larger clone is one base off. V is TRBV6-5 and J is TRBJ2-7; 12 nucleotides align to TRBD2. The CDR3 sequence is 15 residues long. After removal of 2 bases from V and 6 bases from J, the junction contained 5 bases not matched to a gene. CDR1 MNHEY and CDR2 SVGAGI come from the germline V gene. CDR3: CASSYLAGGPVEQYF. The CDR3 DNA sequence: TGTGCCAGCAGTTACCTAGCGGGAGGGCCCGTCGAGCAGTACTTC.

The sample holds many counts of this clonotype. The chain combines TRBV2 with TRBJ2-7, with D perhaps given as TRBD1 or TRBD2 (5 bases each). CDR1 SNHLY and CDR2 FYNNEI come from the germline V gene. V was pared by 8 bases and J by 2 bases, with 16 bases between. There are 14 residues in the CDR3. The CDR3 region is CASAGTTTTYEQYF. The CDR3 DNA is TGTGCCAGCGCAGGGACGACCACCACCTACGAGCAGTACTTC.

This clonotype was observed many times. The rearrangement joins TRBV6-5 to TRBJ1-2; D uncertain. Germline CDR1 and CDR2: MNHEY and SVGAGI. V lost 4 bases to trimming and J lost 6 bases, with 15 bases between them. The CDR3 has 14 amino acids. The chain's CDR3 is CASSSNLGSDGYTF. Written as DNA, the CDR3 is TGTGCCAGCAGTTCTAACCTGGGTAGCGATGGCTACACCTTC.

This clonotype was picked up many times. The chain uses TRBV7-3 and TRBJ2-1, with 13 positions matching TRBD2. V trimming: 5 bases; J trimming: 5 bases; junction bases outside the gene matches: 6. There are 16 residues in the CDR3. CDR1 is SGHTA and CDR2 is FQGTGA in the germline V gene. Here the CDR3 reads CASSLRTSGGNNEQFF. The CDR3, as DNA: TGTGCCAGCAGCCTTCGGACTAGCGGGGGAAACAATGAGCAGTTCTTC.

The CDR3 here is CASTNEVEGVHNEQFF. DNA for the CDR3: TGTGCCAGTACCAATGAGGTGGAGGGGGTTCACAATGAGCAGTTCTTC. This sequence joins TRBV19 and TRBJ2-5; D is perhaps TRBD1 or TRBD2 (6 bases each). Matching the DNA end better, TRBJ2-1 makes the J call doubtful. The CDR3 has 16 residues. Germline CDR1 LNHDA, CDR2 SQIVND (reference sequence).

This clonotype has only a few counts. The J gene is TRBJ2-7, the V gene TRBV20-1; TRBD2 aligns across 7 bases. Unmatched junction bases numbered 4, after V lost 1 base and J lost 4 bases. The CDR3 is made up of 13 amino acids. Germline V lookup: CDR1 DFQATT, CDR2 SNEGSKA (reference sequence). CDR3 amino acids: CSARVAGDYEQYF. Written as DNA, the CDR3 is TGCAGTGCTAGAGTTGCGGGAGATTACGAGCAGTACTTC.

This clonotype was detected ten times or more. The CDR3 region has the DNA TGTGCCAGCAGCTTAGAGGTACTCTACACAGATACGCAGTATTTT. Translation gives CASSLEVLYTDTQYF. The rearrangement links TRBV7-2 to TRBJ2-3; D gene ambiguous. V dropped 1 base and J dropped 2 bases, with 10 bases sitting between them. This CDR3 region has 15 residues. CDR1 is SGHTA, CDR2 FQGNSA, per germline.

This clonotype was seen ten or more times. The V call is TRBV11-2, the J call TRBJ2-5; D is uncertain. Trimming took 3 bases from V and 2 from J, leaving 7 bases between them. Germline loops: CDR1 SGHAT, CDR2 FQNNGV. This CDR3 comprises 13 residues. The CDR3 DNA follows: TGTGCCAGCAGCTTTGGGCTGCAAGAGACCCAGTACTTC. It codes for CASSFGLQETQYF.